The entry below gives a single T cell receptor (beta chain) sequence along with its context. Its antigen remains unknown. The study drew all its donors from Caucasian adults living in Nashville, Tennessee. This CDR3 has 14 residues. V was pared by 3 bases and J by 2 bases, with 8 bases between. In germline, CDR1 is MDHEN, CDR2 SYDVKM. The data derive from a study of shared clonotypes between healthy human individuals. The repertoire was sequenced with immunoSEQ multiplex PCR; TCRdb's copy has only in-frame clones and lacks some. The sample has a few million clones; more than 90% are singletons. Study-wide results and caveats: Estimated clonotype richness was generally higher in naive than memory subsets. Depth was large, yet rarefaction showed that sorted-subset sequencing was incomplete. Generation probabilities were higher for clonotypes shared across all four sorted-subset donors than for unshared ones.

The gene calls are TRBV28 and TRBJ1-3; D is ambiguous. This sequence originates from a man between 18 and 35 years old in good health. The sample taken for sequencing was naive CD4+ T cells sorted from blood. Noted subset: CD45RA+ positively selected. CDR3 sequence: CASSFVGAGNTIYF. CDR3 sequence (DNA): TGTGCCAGCAGTTTCGTGGGAGCTGGAAACACCATATATTTT. Combining the CDR3 with reference TRBV28 and TRBJ1-3 gives the whole variable domain DVKVTQSSRYLVKRTGEKVFLECVQDMDHENMFWYRQDPGLGLRLIYFSYDVKMKEKGDIPEGYSVSREKKERFSLILESASTNQTSMYLCASSFVGAGNTIYFGEGSWLTVV.